Below are 27 T cell receptor beta chains sequenced from a single sample in a study of high-grade serous ovarian cancer treatment subgroups. Some clones are missing from TCRdb's copy, which holds only in-frame ones; the method was immunoSEQ multiplex PCR. The sample yields 15,000 to 20,000 clones, around 72% seen once. Tumor samples were taken before definitive surgery or chemotherapy. The sequenced sample was tumor tissue. The receptor source for this set is a human donor with high-grade serous ovarian cancer.

The chain recombines TRBV28 with TRBJ2-3; the match to TRBD1 covers 7 bases. This CDR3 is 15 amino acids long. Germline CDR1 MDHEN, CDR2 SYDVKM. V lost 4 bases and J lost 3; bases outside the gene matches: 7. CDR3 in amino acids: CASSSGTAQTDTQYF. The CDR3 nucleotides read TGTGCCAGCAGTTCCGGGACAGCCCAAACAGATACGCAGTATTTT.

This clone is large. The chain couples TRBV5-1 to TRBJ2-7; D unclear. Trimming took off 4 bases at V and 3 bases at J, with 17 bases between the two ends. This CDR3 contains 15 residues. Germline CDR1 is SGHRS and CDR2 is YFSETQ. The CDR3 sequence: CASSDLQGSDYEQYF. CDR3 nucleotides: TGCGCCAGCAGCGATTTGCAAGGATCTGACTACGAGCAGTACTTC.

The chain carries TRBV6-6 and TRBJ1-1; D gene uncertain. The germline CDR1 and CDR2 sequences are MNHNY and SVGAGI (reference sequence). V was cut by 0 bases and J by 1 base, with 3 bases left in between. This CDR3 is built from 13 residues. The CDR3: CASSYSQNTEAFF. CDR3 in DNA: TGTGCCAGCAGTTACTCTCAGAACACTGAAGCTTTCTTT.

This chain uses TRBV7-2 with TRBJ2-3; 8 nucleotides align to TRBD2. The CDR3 length is 16 residues. V was pared by 5 bases and J by 6 bases, with 13 bases of the junction left unmatched. CDR1 SGHTA and CDR2 FQGNSA come from the germline V gene. CDR3 nucleotide sequence: TGTGCCAGCAGCAACCAACCGGGACTAGTATCTGATACGCAGTATTTT. As protein: CASSNQPGLVSDTQYF.

In its sample, this clone was seen once. The gene calls are TRBV28 and TRBJ2-3; D remains ambiguous. The germline V gene encodes CDR1 MDHEN and CDR2 SYDVKM. The length of the CDR3 is 11 residues. The germline V and J ends were trimmed by 5 bases and 5 bases, with 5 bases remaining between them. CDR3 loop: CASSRIDTQYF. The CDR3 DNA sequence: TGTGCCAGCAGTAGGATAGATACGCAGTATTTT.

By its share, this clone is large. The rearrangement uses TRBV6-5 and TRBJ2-7, with D perhaps matching TRBD1 (5 bases). CDR3 length equals 14 residues. Trimming stripped 2 bases from V and 0 bases from J, with 8 bases between. Germline CDR1 MNHEY, CDR2 SVGAGI. The chain's CDR3 is CASSYETDSYEQYF. CDR3 nucleotides: TGTGCCAGCAGTTACGAGACAGACTCCTACGAGCAGTACTTC.

V and J are TRBV30 and TRBJ2-3; the match to TRBD1 covers 7 bases. Germline CDR1 and CDR2: GTSNPN and SVGIG (reference sequence). The CDR3 is 15 amino acids. Trimming cost V 1 base and J 3 bases; bases outside gene matches: 7. CDR3: CAWSDRGRGTDTQYF. The DNA for the CDR3 is TGTGCCTGGAGTGACAGGGGTAGAGGAACAGATACGCAGTATTTT.

J is TRBJ2-7 and V is TRBV29-1, with D possibly being TRBD1 or TRBD2 (5 bases each). V lost 3 bases, J lost 5 bases, and 14 bases lay in between. Looked up from germline, CDR1 is SQVTM and CDR2 is ANQGSEA. The CDR3 has 13 residues. The CDR3 nucleotides are TGCAGCGTTGACGAGGGATTGGGGCACGAGCAGTACTTC. This encodes CSVDEGLGHEQYF.

This chain uses TRBV5-6 with TRBJ1-2; tentative D call: TRBD1 (6 bases). Per germline, CDR1 SGHDT and CDR2 YYEEEE. The CDR3 is made up of 15 amino acids. V was pared by 3 bases and J by 5 bases, with 17 bases between. In nucleotides, the CDR3 is TGTGCCAGCAGCTCCAATCAAGGGGGGAGGTATGGCTACACCTTC. This sequence encodes CASSSNQGGRYGYTF.

The gene calls are TRBV25-1 and TRBJ2-5; TRBD1 is a possible D gene (5 bases). Gene TRBJ2-7 matches the end of the DNA better, so the J call may be wrong. The CDR3 spans 17 residues. CDR1 is MGHDK, CDR2 SYGVNS, per germline. As DNA, the CDR3 is TGTGCCAGCAGTCCAATGGGGCCGGGTTCAGACTCCTACGAGCAGTACTTC. Protein product: CASSPMGPGSDSYEQYF.

This chain links TRBV30 with TRBJ2-3; D is perhaps TRBD2 (6 bases). Trimming took 0 bases from V and 5 from J, leaving 15 bases between them. The CDR3 extends over 15 amino acids. Germline V gene data show CDR1 as GTSNPN and CDR2 as SVGIG (reference sequence). The CDR3 DNA follows: TGTGCCTGGAGTGTAAAAGGCGGGGCGGGAGATACGCAGTATTTT. This gives the protein CAWSVKGGAGDTQYF.

The rearrangement joins TRBV7-9 to TRBJ1-4; D unclear. Germline V gene data show CDR1 as SEHNR and CDR2 as FQNEAQ (reference sequence). With 1 base removed from V and 10 bases from J, the gap between germline ends came to 7 bases. The CDR3 extends over 12 amino acids. CDR3: CASSLEEGKLFF. The CDR3 DNA reads TGTGCCAGCAGCTTAGAGGAGGGAAAACTGTTTTTT.

This chain connects TRBV4-2 to TRBJ2-7, with 10 bases identical to TRBD1. The CDR3 is 15 amino acids. V gave up 5 bases and J gave up 5 bases; unmatched junction bases: 9. CDR1 LGHNA and CDR2 YNFKEQ come from the germline V gene. In DNA form, the CDR3 reads TGTGCCAGCAGCTCCGACAGGGGGCCTGGTGACGAGCAGTACTTC. Amino acids: CASSSDRGPGDEQYF.

The V call is TRBV6-1, the J call TRBJ2-7; D gene uncertain. The germline V gene has CDR1 MNHNS and CDR2 SASEGT. This CDR3 has 12 amino acids. V was pared by 6 bases and J by 5 bases, with 11 bases between. CDR3 region: CASSLDPHEQYF. The CDR3, as DNA: TGTGCCAGCAGCCTTGACCCTCACGAGCAGTACTTC.

Here the CDR3 DNA reads TGTGCCAGCAGTTATCGACTCCGCTCTGGGGCCAACGTCCTGACTTTC. It translates to CASSYRLRSGANVLTF. V usage is TRBV28 and J usage is TRBJ2-6; unclear D gene. V lost 4 bases, J lost 0 bases, and 10 bases lay in between. Per germline, CDR1 MDHEN and CDR2 SYDVKM. This CDR3 is built from 16 residues.

This clone has just a few counts. The chain combines TRBV30 with TRBJ1-4; TRBD1 matches at 9 bases. The V segment lost 0 bases and the J segment 5 bases; nucleotides outside the gene matches: 4. CDR1 is GTSNPN and CDR2 is SVGIG in the germline V gene (reference sequence). The CDR3 totals 15 residues. DNA for the CDR3: TGTGCCTGGAGTGTACGGGGGACAGGGAATGAAAAACTGTTTTTT. Its translation is CAWSVRGTGNEKLFF.

This clone came up once. The gene calls are TRBV2 and TRBJ2-3, with D perhaps TRBD1 (6 bases). Trimming stripped 5 bases from V and 2 bases from J, with 11 bases between. CDR3 length: 14 amino acids. Germline V lookup: CDR1 SNHLY, CDR2 FYNNEI. The CDR3 loop is CASSPQGNTDTQYF. The CDR3 DNA reads as TGTGCCAGCAGTCCACAGGGAAACACAGATACGCAGTATTTT.

The chain combines TRBV5-4 with TRBJ1-2, with 8 bases aligning to TRBD1. Germline lookup yields CDR1 SGHNT and CDR2 YYREEE (reference sequence). This CDR3 contains 13 residues. V was clipped by 4 bases and J by 8 bases; unmatched bases: 7. Here the CDR3 reads CASSRDRGNGYTF. CDR3 in DNA: TGTGCCAGCAGCCGAGACAGGGGTAACGGCTACACCTTC.

In its sample, this clone was seen a few times. This chain joins TRBV4-1 and TRBJ2-1; 8 nucleotides match TRBD2. J gave up 8 bases and V 4 bases, and 7 bases lay outside the gene matches. The CDR3 has 14 amino acids. Per the germline V gene, CDR1 is MGHRA and CDR2 is YSYEKL. Here the CDR3 reads CASSPQRERDEQFF. The CDR3 DNA reads TGCGCCAGCAGCCCCCAGCGGGAGAGGGATGAGCAGTTCTTC.

The genes are TRBV19 and TRBJ1-2, with D possibly matching TRBD1 (5 bases). The length of the CDR3 is 15 residues. CDR1 LNHDA and CDR2 SQIVND come from the germline V gene (reference sequence). Trimming shortened V by 5 bases and J by 0 bases, and 13 bases separated the two germline ends. The CDR3 is CASSALWGANYGYTF. The CDR3 nucleotides are TGTGCCAGTAGTGCTTTATGGGGCGCTAACTATGGCTACACCTTC.

The chain joins TRBV5-1 to TRBJ2-3; D is ambiguous. The CDR3 is 13 residues long. The germline CDR1 and CDR2 sequences are SGHRS and YFSETQ. V was shortened by 5 bases and J by 2 bases, with 9 bases between the two germline ends. Here the CDR3 DNA reads TGCGCCAGCAGACAAGGAGACACAGATACGCAGTATTTT. Translating gives CASRQGDTDTQYF.

This chain joins TRBV6-1 and TRBJ1-2; possible D gene TRBD1, 6 bases. This CDR3 has 15 amino acids. V was pared by 5 bases and J by 8 bases, with 21 bases between. Germline loops: CDR1 MNHNS, CDR2 SASEGT. CDR3 in DNA: TGTGCCAGCAGTCCCTGGGCAGGAGAAGGGGGAGGCTACACCTTC. Translation: CASSPWAGEGGGYTF.

A remark on this clone: This sample also contains other DNA sequences that code for the same CDR3. The genes are TRBV27 and TRBJ1-2; tentatively, D is TRBD1 (5 bases). CDR1 MNHEY and CDR2 SMNVEV come from the germline V gene (reference sequence). Trimming took 4 bases from V and 4 from J, leaving 10 bases between them. CDR3 length equals 13 residues. CDR3 DNA: TGTGCCAGCAGTTCTGGGGACCCCTATGGCTACACCTTC. It is translated as CASSSGDPYGYTF.

The chain employs TRBV7-2 and TRBJ2-3; 12 bases match TRBD2. The CDR3 covers 15 residues. J was trimmed by 4 bases and V by 6 bases; bases with no gene match: 5. Germline CDR1 reads SGHTA; CDR2 reads FQGNSA. The CDR3 loop reads CASRLAGGWADTQYF. In DNA, the CDR3 is TGTGCCAGCAGGCTAGCGGGAGGGTGGGCAGATACGCAGTATTTT. The full variable domain, completed using reference TRBV7-2 and TRBJ2-3, is GAGVSQSPSNKVTEKGKDVELRCDPISGHTALYWYRQSLGQGLEFLIYFQGNSAPDKSGLPSDRFSAERTGGSVSTLTIQRTQQEDSAVYLCASRLAGGWADTQYFGPGTRLTVL.

Here the CDR3 reads CASSLASAAGSETQYF. The DNA of the CDR3 is TGTGCCAGCAGTTTAGCTTCGGCCGCCGGTAGTGAGACCCAGTACTTC. V usage is TRBV27 and J usage is TRBJ2-5; D is uncertain. Between the trimmed V and J ends, which lost 2 bases and 5 bases, there was a span of 18 bases. Germline CDR1 reads MNHEY; CDR2 reads SMNVEV (reference sequence). The CDR3 sequence is 16 residues long.

The J gene is TRBJ2-7, the V gene TRBV2; TRBD2 agrees at 9 bases. V lost 4 bases, J lost 5 bases, and 6 bases stayed unmatched. The germline V gene has CDR1 SNHLY and CDR2 FYNNEI. The CDR3 spans 14 residues. Here the CDR3 reads CASSVQGGRDEQYF. CDR3 DNA: TGTGCCAGCAGTGTCCAGGGCGGGAGGGACGAGCAGTACTTC.

V usage is TRBV18 and J usage is TRBJ2-2, with 8 bases identical to TRBD1. V shed 5 bases and J 2 bases; nucleotides not matched to a gene: 10. Germline V gene sequence: CDR1 KGHSH, CDR2 LQKENI. This CDR3 contains 17 residues. The CDR3 DNA reads as TGTGCCAGCTCAACTTTCCCGGGACAGGCAAACACCGGGGAGCTGTTTTTT. Protein: CASSTFPGQANTGELFF.